This T cell receptor (beta chain) was identified during a study of identical twins. This CDR3 contains 15 residues. Germline V gene sequence: CDR1 LGHDT, CDR2 YNNKEL (reference sequence). Between the trimmed V and J ends, which lost 4 bases and 2 bases, there was a span of 13 bases. Whole-study results and caveats: Without tracking the same donors, conclusions rested on cross-sectional statistical analysis. Models predicted less out-of-frame TCR alpha sharing in monozygotic twins than was found.

TCRdb re-called the 5' RACE reads through MiXCR, storing one row per CDR3 protein. The sample carries 400,000 to 550,000 distinct CDR3 sequences, approximately 24% recorded once. As regards this clonotype: The antigen is not known.

The sample was also reused in another study, on T cells expressing NK-cell markers. As that study records: The dominant NKG2C+ clonotypes represented roughly 1.0-7.5% of CD8+ T cells in six donors.

J is TRBJ2-3 and V is TRBV3-1; D perhaps matches TRBD2 (5 bases). Specimen: CD4+ T cells sorted from blood. The sequence came from a woman younger than 35 in good health. CDR3 protein: CASSLSGSPTDTQYF. DNA for the CDR3: TGTGCCAGCAGCCTATCTGGGAGCCCCACAGATACGCAGTATTTT.